This T cell receptor (beta chain) was captured in a study of blood T cell repertoires in COVID-19. Study processing details: Reference gene primer amplification gave nucleated cell count estimates. TCRdb's table, derived via immunoSEQ multiplex PCR, lists solely in-frame clones and lacks some. That table furnishes V, J and clone size, whereas the DNA furnished D and trimming. The sample lists roughly 190,000 clones, 85% to 90% occurring once. In Seattle, patients joined the study during active infection and were tracked longitudinally. V was cut by 2 bases and J by 1 base, with 9 bases left in between. This CDR3 comprises 15 residues. Germline V gene data show CDR1 as SNHLY and CDR2 as FYNNEI.

This TCR was sampled from a woman aged 55-70 years with COVID-19, enrolled during active disease. The material sequenced was peripheral blood. This sequence joins TRBV2 and TRBJ1-3; D unresolved. CDR3 sequence: CASSETGSSGNTIYF. The CDR3 DNA reads TGTGCCAGCAGTGAAACTGGTTCATCTGGAAACACCATATATTTT.